These 31 T cell receptor beta chains originate from one sample sequenced in a study of molecular identifiers for immune sequencing clone quantification. TCRdb reprocessed the PCR reads with MiXCR, giving one entry per CDR3 protein. The data show approximately 670,000 distinct CDR3 sequences, with around 20% seen just once and approximately 0.9% held by the top ten. The sample was naive CD8+ T cells from blood, with Jurkat cell RNA spiked in. Subset denoted: FACS-sorted CD8+CD4-CCR7+CD45RA+ naive T cells. The receptors were sampled from a human donor in good health. Some libraries in this study had Jurkat cell RNA spiked in.

A few counts support this clonotype. The chain joins TRBV6-2 or TRBV6-3 to TRBJ2-5, with TRBD2 matching over 13 bases. V shed 5 bases and J 5 bases; nucleotides not matched to a gene: 11. The CDR3 spans 17 residues. The germline V gene has CDR1 MNHEY and CDR2 SVGEGT. The CDR3 loop reads CASSPTPGLAGTETQYF. The CDR3 nucleotides read TGTGCCAGCAGTCCTACACCGGGACTAGCGGGAACGGAGACCCAGTACTTC.

This clonotype appeared many times. The chain couples TRBV29-1 to TRBJ2-3; D gene unclear. The CDR3 consists of 14 residues. Trimming took off 0 bases at V and 3 bases at J, with 10 bases between the two ends. Germline CDR1 SQVTM, CDR2 ANQGSEA. The CDR3 here is CSVEDLGNTDTQYF. The CDR3 nucleotides are TGCAGCGTTGAAGACCTGGGAAATACAGATACGCAGTATTTT.

This clonotype was counted between two and nine times. One base away lies a much larger clone, so this may be a sequencing read error. The chain combines TRBV7-2 with TRBJ1-5; D ambiguous. The CDR3 is 15 amino acids. Trimming took off 5 bases at V and 1 base at J, with 12 bases between the two ends. Looked up from germline, CDR1 is SGHTA and CDR2 is FQGNSA. CDR3 sequence reads: CASSRDHDSNQPQHF. The DNA for the CDR3 is TGTGCCAGCAGCCGAGATCATGACAGCAATCAGCCCCAGCATTTT.

Details on this clonotype: Being one base from a much bigger clone, this may be a read error. This chain uses TRBV13 with TRBJ2-2; D is uncertain. Germline CDR1 reads PRHDT; CDR2 reads FYEKMQ (reference sequence). The CDR3 has 13 residues. As DNA, the CDR3 is TGTGCCGGCAGAGGTCTGAACACCGGGGAGCTGTTTTTT. Translating it yields CAGRGLNTGELFF. The variable domain in full, completed from reference TRBV13 and TRBJ2-2, reads AAGVIQSPRHLIKEKRETATLKCYPIPRHDTVYWYQQGPGQDPQFLISFYEKMQSDKGSIPDRFSAQQFSDYHSELNMSSLELGDSALYFCAGRGLNTGELFFGEGSRLTVL.

This clonotype has just a few counts. The CDR3 DNA sequence: TGTGCCAGCAGCCAAACTAGCGGGCCTTCCTACGAGCAGTACTTC. The encoded protein is CASSQTSGPSYEQYF. The chain is built from TRBV2 and TRBJ2-7; 9 bases match TRBD2. With 6 bases clipped from V and 1 base from J, the junction kept 7 bases outside the gene matches. The CDR3 is made up of 15 amino acids. CDR1 and CDR2 from the germline V gene are SNHLY and FYNNEI. Full variable domain (remainder filled in from reference TRBV2 and TRBJ2-7): EPEVTQTPSHQVTQMGQEVILRCVPISNHLYFYWYRQILGQKVEFLVSFYNNEISEKSEIFDDQFSVERPDGSNFTLKIRSTKLEDSAMYFCASSQTSGPSYEQYFGPGTRLTVT.

This chain joins TRBV27 and TRBJ2-1, with D unresolved. CDR3 length: 16 amino acids. CDR1 and CDR2 from the germline V gene are MNHEY and SMNVEV (reference sequence). V dropped 5 bases and J dropped 0 bases, with 14 bases sitting between them. The CDR3 here is CASSPSRSSSYNEQFF. The CDR3, as DNA: TGTGCCAGCAGTCCCTCACGGTCGAGCTCCTACAATGAGCAGTTCTTC.

This clonotype was seen a few times. The CDR3: CASSGLAGSGELFF. The CDR3 DNA follows: TGCGCCAGCAGTGGACTAGCGGGATCCGGGGAGCTGTTTTTT. V is TRBV4-1 and J is TRBJ2-2; 12 bases agree with TRBD2. The CDR3 runs to 14 residues. Germline V gene lookup returns CDR1 MGHRA and CDR2 YSYEKL. Losses at the gene ends were 6 bases for V and 6 bases for J; bases not matched to a gene: 2.

This clonotype was seen repeatedly, ten times or more. This chain links TRBV9 with TRBJ2-2, with unresolved D. The CDR3 is 15 residues long. The V end lost 4 bases, the J end lost 0 bases, and 10 bases lay between the germline ends. Germline-derived CDR1 and CDR2 are SGDLS and YYNGEE. The CDR3 loop reads CASSPTGANTGELFF. The CDR3 coding sequence is TGTGCCAGCAGCCCTACTGGCGCGAACACCGGGGAGCTGTTTTTT.

This clonotype was counted many times. This chain links TRBV3-1 with TRBJ1-3, with no clear D. The length of the CDR3 is 12 residues. V lost 7 bases and J lost 9, with 13 bases in between. Germline values: CDR1 LGHDT, CDR2 YNNKEL (reference sequence). CDR3 nucleotides: TGTGCCAGCAAAGACCATCCGGGCACCATATATTTT. Translated: CASKDHPGTIYF.

This clonotype was seen just once. A much more abundant neighbour one base away suggests this may be a read error. This chain links TRBV30 with TRBJ2-1, with 7 bases fitting TRBD2. Unmatched junction bases numbered 14, after V lost 5 bases and J lost 4 bases. Germline V gene lookup returns CDR1 GTSNPN and CDR2 SVGIG (reference sequence). This CDR3 has 16 amino acids. In DNA, the CDR3 is TGTGCCTGGGGTGCCTTTGCGGGAGCTATGTACAATGAGCAGTTCTTC. It specifies CAWGAFAGAMYNEQFF.

This clonotype was counted between two and nine times. V and J are TRBV6-5 and TRBJ2-7; 10 nucleotides match TRBD1. CDR1 and CDR2 from the germline V gene are MNHEY and SVGAGI. The trim removed 8 bases at V and 0 bases at J, leaving 7 bases unmatched. The CDR3 extends over 15 amino acids. The chain's CDR3 is CASGPTGGGSYEQYF. The CDR3 bases are TGTGCCAGCGGTCCGACAGGGGGCGGCTCCTACGAGCAGTACTTC.

In this sample, this clonotype turned up many times. The chain is built from TRBV5-5 and TRBJ2-7; D is unclear. The CDR3 has 12 residues. Germline CDR1 SGHKS, CDR2 YYEKEE (reference sequence). V was pared by 8 bases and J by 2 bases, with 11 bases between. The CDR3 DNA follows: TGTGCCAGGCCGCCCGCTCCCTACGAGCAGTACTTC. Its translation is CARPPAPYEQYF.

In regard to this clonotype: This may be a read error, as it is one base from a much larger clone. The J gene is TRBJ2-1, the V gene TRBV6-5; the D gene is possibly TRBD2 (7 bases). Germline V gene sequence: CDR1 MNHEY, CDR2 SVGAGI. Trimming stripped 2 bases from V and 8 bases from J, with 16 bases between. CDR3 length: 15 amino acids. CDR3 DNA: TGTGCCAGCAGTTACGGGGAGGGGGGGGTCGATGAGCAGTTCTTC. As protein: CASSYGEGGVDEQFF.

Concerning this clonotype itself: This may arise from a read error, as a much more abundant clone is one base away. V is TRBV5-1 and J is TRBJ2-7; possibly TRBD2 for D (7 bases). The CDR3 is made up of 15 amino acids. Germline assignment: CDR1 SGHRS and CDR2 YFSETQ. CDR3 sequence reads: CASTQWGGGSYGQYF. The CDR3, as DNA: TGCGCCAGCACGCAATGGGGGGGCGGCTCCTACGGGCAGTACTTC.

The sample holds many counts of this clonotype. The chain joins TRBV4-2 to TRBJ2-5, with TRBD2 matching 9 bases. The CDR3 is 15 amino acids. The germline V gene encodes CDR1 LGHNA and CDR2 YNFKEQ. With V trimmed by 3 bases and J by 5 bases, 7 bases remained unmatched. CDR3 sequence: CASSQVAGVGETQYF. In nucleotides, the CDR3 is TGTGCCAGCAGCCAGGTAGCGGGAGTCGGGGAGACCCAGTACTTC.

There are many counts of this clonotype. The CDR3 nucleotides read TGCGCCAGCAGTGATATGAACACCGGGGAGCTGTTTTTT. Its protein is CASSDMNTGELFF. The rearrangement uses TRBV10-1 and TRBJ2-2; D is unclear. V lost 3 bases, J lost 1 base, and 3 bases lay in between. The germline V gene encodes CDR1 WNHNN and CDR2 SYGVQD (reference sequence). The CDR3 is 13 amino acids.

This clonotype has more than one count but fewer than ten. The chain is built from TRBV6-5 and TRBJ2-7; 7 bases align to TRBD2. With V trimmed by 6 bases and J by 0 bases, 11 bases remained unmatched. The CDR3 loop spans 16 amino acids. CDR1 MNHEY and CDR2 SVGAGI come from the germline V gene. CDR3 nucleotide sequence: TGTGCCAGCAGGGCCAAAGGTGGGGGGGGCTCCTACGAGCAGTACTTC. Protein sequence: CASRAKGGGGSYEQYF.

This clonotype has only a few counts. This chain uses TRBV4-3 with TRBJ2-7; 10 nucleotides agree with TRBD1. CDR3 length equals 17 residues. Germline CDR1 reads LGHNA; CDR2 reads YSLEER. With V trimmed by 0 bases and J by 3 bases, 8 bases remained unmatched. In nucleotides, the CDR3 is TGCGCCAGCAGCCAAGATTTCGGCGGGACAGGGGTCTACGAGCAGTACTTC. As protein: CASSQDFGGTGVYEQYF.

This clonotype was seen at least ten times. The gene calls are TRBV5-1 and TRBJ2-3; 10 bases are shared with TRBD1. The CDR3 is 16 residues long. CDR1 and CDR2 from the germline V gene are SGHRS and YFSETQ. V dropped 3 bases and J dropped 2; count of bases not matched to a gene: 6. The CDR3 DNA follows: TGCGCCAGCAGCTCCGGGACAGGGGCCAACACAGATACGCAGTATTTT. Translation: CASSSGTGANTDTQYF.

CDR3 in amino acids: CASSSQDRGRYEQYF. CDR3 DNA sequence: TGTGCCAGCAGCTCCCAAGACAGGGGGAGGTACGAGCAGTACTTC. This chain joins TRBV5-6 and TRBJ2-7; TRBD1 aligns across 9 bases. The CDR3 totals 15 residues. Germline assignment: CDR1 SGHDT and CDR2 YYEEEE. J was trimmed by 4 bases and V by 3 bases; bases with no gene match: 8.

This clonotype was detected only a few times. This may be a read error, as it is one base from a much larger clone. The chain carries TRBV7-2 and TRBJ1-1; D gene uncertain. The CDR3 loop spans 14 amino acids. V was clipped by 3 bases and J by 0 bases, with 8 bases between them. Germline CDR1 is SGHTA and CDR2 is FQGNSA. CDR3 loop: CASSFMTLNTEAFF. CDR3 sequence (DNA): TGTGCCAGCAGCTTTATGACATTGAACACTGAAGCTTTCTTT. Filled out from reference TRBV7-2 and TRBJ1-1, the complete variable domain reads GAGVSQSPSNKVTEKGKDVELRCDPISGHTALYWYRQSLGQGLEFLIYFQGNSAPDKSGLPSDRFSAERTGGSVSTLTIQRTQQEDSAVYLCASSFMTLNTEAFFGQGTRLTVV.

This clonotype has at least ten counts. The V and J genes are TRBV9 and TRBJ1-5; TRBD1 aligns across 8 bases. The ends lost 4 bases at V and 5 bases at J; junction bases unmatched: 2. The CDR3 totals 13 residues. CDR1 SGDLS and CDR2 YYNGEE come from the germline V gene. The CDR3 bases are TGTGCCAGCAGCACGACAGGGGATCAGCCCCAGCATTTT. It encodes CASSTTGDQPQHF.

This clonotype appeared many times. The chain links TRBV11-3 to TRBJ2-1, with no clear D. The CDR3 spans 12 residues. The ends were cut back, 3 bases at V and 5 bases at J, with 5 bases in the middle. CDR1 and CDR2 from the germline V gene are SGHNT and YENEEA. For the CDR3, the DNA is TGTGCCAGCAGCTTTAGCAACAATGAGCAGTTCTTC. It encodes CASSFSNNEQFF.

This clonotype showed up many times. The rearrangement uses TRBV29-1 and TRBJ2-2, with D unclear. The CDR3 is 13 amino acids. Germline loops: CDR1 SQVTM, CDR2 ANQGSEA. Trimming took off 0 bases at V and 5 bases at J, with 7 bases between the two ends. This chain's CDR3 is CSVEEGLTGELFF. The CDR3 DNA is TGCAGCGTTGAAGAGGGCCTTACCGGGGAGCTGTTTTTT.

This clonotype appeared a few times. The chain employs TRBV2 and TRBJ2-7; D tentatively reads TRBD1 or TRBD2 (5 bases each). In germline, CDR1 is SNHLY, CDR2 FYNNEI. Trimming removed 8 bases from V and 5 bases from J, with 13 bases in between. The CDR3 is 12 amino acids. For the CDR3, the DNA is TGTGCCAGCGCTCCGGGGCCAAACGAGCAGTACTTC. This codes for CASAPGPNEQYF.

In its sample, this clonotype was seen many times. The rearrangement joins TRBV14 to TRBJ2-5; tentative D call: TRBD2 (6 bases). Germline-derived CDR1 and CDR2 are SGHDN and FVKESK. The CDR3 is 17 residues long. Trimming cost V 0 bases and J 1 base, with 15 bases left between them. The CDR3 reads CASSQEYRRDRQETQYF. CDR3 DNA: TGTGCCAGCAGCCAAGAATACCGGCGGGACCGCCAAGAGACCCAGTACTTC.

In this sample, this clonotype turned up many times. V and J are TRBV11-2 and TRBJ2-1, with 8 bases that match TRBD2. Germline V lookup: CDR1 SGHAT, CDR2 FQNNGV. The length of the CDR3 is 12 residues. After removal of 9 bases from V and 6 bases from J, the junction contained 4 bases not matched to a gene. This chain's CDR3 is CASTGLGNEQFF. As DNA, the CDR3 is TGTGCCAGTACGGGACTAGGCAATGAGCAGTTCTTC. The full variable domain, its missing parts supplied by reference TRBV11-2 and TRBJ2-1, is EAGVAQSPRYKIIEKRQSVAFWCNPISGHATLYWYQQILGQGPKLLIQFQNNGVVDDSQLPKDRFSAERLKGVDSTLKIQPAKLEDSAVYLCASTGLGNEQFFGPGTRLTVL.

As concerns this clonotype: A read error may explain this, as a much larger clone is one base away. The chain employs TRBV28 and TRBJ2-7, with a weak D call TRBD2 (5 bases). The V end was cut by 5 bases, the J end by 5 bases, with 16 bases between. The CDR3 runs to 14 residues. CDR1 and CDR2 (germline): MDHEN, SYDVKM. CDR3 nucleotide sequence: TGTGCCAGCAGTCCGAGGACTGAAACCCACGAGCAGTACTTC. It specifies CASSPRTETHEQYF.

This clonotype appeared many times. The genes are TRBV29-1 and TRBJ2-7, with unresolved D. This CDR3 contains 12 residues. The germline V gene has CDR1 SQVTM and CDR2 ANQGSEA. The V end lost 0 bases, the J end lost 11 bases, and 14 bases lay between the germline ends. This CDR3 reads CSVEEGGMWEYF. Here the CDR3 DNA reads TGCAGCGTTGAAGAGGGCGGCATGTGGGAGTACTTC.

Ten or more counts support this clonotype. The rearrangement joins TRBV14 to TRBJ2-5, with 8 bases lining up with TRBD1. Losses at the gene ends were 4 bases for V and 2 bases for J; bases not matched to a gene: 9. Germline assignment: CDR1 SGHDN and CDR2 FVKESK. This CDR3 spans 16 amino acids. DNA for the CDR3: TGTGCCAGCAGCCGCATAGACAGGGGCGAACAAGAGACCCAGTACTTC. It specifies CASSRIDRGEQETQYF.

This clonotype was found many times. The CDR3 DNA sequence: TGTGCCAGCAGCTTAGTCAGCAAAGAGACCCAGTACTTC. The encoded protein is CASSLVSKETQYF. The chain links TRBV7-3 to TRBJ2-5, with D unclear. The CDR3 extends over 13 amino acids. V was pared by 2 bases and J by 3 bases, with 7 bases between. Germline CDR1 reads SGHTA; CDR2 reads FQGTGA.